This entry lists 24 T cell receptor beta chains sequenced from one sample in a study of blood T cell repertoires in COVID-19. Sequencing used immunoSEQ multiplex PCR; TCRdb keeps in-frame clones, though not all of them. The sample has fewer than 120,000 clones; 82% are singletons. The material sequenced was peripheral blood. The receptor source for this set is a woman aged 55 to 70 with acute or convalescent COVID-19.

The chain joins TRBV7-8 to TRBJ1-3; D perhaps matches TRBD1 (5 bases). The germline V and J ends were trimmed by 5 bases and 0 bases, with 11 bases remaining between them. The CDR3 extends over 15 amino acids. CDR1 SGHVS and CDR2 FQNEAQ come from the germline V gene. The CDR3 region is CASSPGVFSGNTIYF. CDR3 sequence (DNA): TGTGCCAGCAGCCCGGGGGTGTTCTCTGGAAACACCATATATTTT.

This chain links TRBV28 with TRBJ1-5, with 9 bases fitting TRBD1. Germline trimming cut 5 bases from V and 7 bases from J; bases unmatched to any gene: 12. The CDR3 has 16 residues. The V gene's germline CDR1 is MDHEN and CDR2 SYDVKM. The CDR3 loop reads CASSGMDRGGNQPQHF. The CDR3 DNA reads TGTGCCAGCAGTGGTATGGACAGGGGAGGGAACCAGCCCCAGCATTTT.

The chain uses TRBV11-2 and TRBJ1-2; D gene unclear. The CDR3 runs to 15 residues. Germline V lookup: CDR1 SGHAT, CDR2 FQNNGV. V lost 4 bases, J lost 7 bases, and 19 bases lay in between. The CDR3 protein is CASSSTSRISGGYTF. CDR3 DNA sequence: TGTGCCAGCAGCTCAACCTCGCGGATTTCTGGTGGCTACACCTTC.

V gene TRBV6-1 combines with J gene TRBJ1-2; 7 bases align to TRBD1. The CDR3 is 12 amino acids. The V segment lost 0 bases and the J segment 8 bases; nucleotides outside the gene matches: 0. Germline CDR1 and CDR2: MNHNS and SASEGT. The CDR3 loop reads CASSEAQGGYTF. The CDR3 nucleotides are TGTGCCAGCAGTGAAGCACAGGGGGGCTACACCTTC.

The chain combines TRBV5-1 with TRBJ2-2; D possibly corresponds to TRBD2 (6 bases). V dropped 3 bases and J dropped 5 bases, with 11 bases sitting between them. Looked up from germline, CDR1 is SGHRS and CDR2 is YFSETQ. CDR3 length: 14 residues. CDR3 residues: CASSWTGVTGELFF. The CDR3 DNA is TGCGCCAGCAGCTGGACGGGGGTAACCGGGGAGCTGTTTTTT.

This clone has more than one count but fewer than ten. This sequence joins TRBV28 and TRBJ1-1; 7 positions match TRBD1. The CDR3 loop spans 14 amino acids. Germline trimming cut 6 bases from V and 6 bases from J; bases unmatched to any gene: 10. In germline, CDR1 is MDHEN, CDR2 SYDVKM. CDR3 DNA sequence: TGTGCCAGCAGATGGACAGGCTCGGGAGCTGAAGCTTTCTTT. Translating gives CASRWTGSGAEAFF.

The chain employs TRBV7-3 and TRBJ2-3, with 11 bases identical to TRBD2. The ends lost 1 base at V and 0 bases at J; junction bases unmatched: 6. Germline V lookup: CDR1 SGHTA, CDR2 FQGTGA. This CDR3 has 18 residues. CDR3 protein: CASSLISSGGYSTDTQYF. CDR3 bases: TGTGCCAGCAGCTTAATCTCTAGCGGGGGGTATAGCACAGATACGCAGTATTTT.

The chain couples TRBV5-1 to TRBJ2-5; D not certain. Trimming took 2 bases from V and 0 from J, leaving 11 bases between them. The CDR3 contains 15 residues. Germline CDR1 is SGHRS and CDR2 is YFSETQ. The CDR3 reads CASSFTLRNQETQYF. The CDR3 DNA follows: TGCGCCAGCAGCTTTACCCTGAGGAACCAAGAGACCCAGTACTTC.

CDR3 in amino acids: CASSQVGGSPLHF. The CDR3 nucleotides are TGCGCCAGCAGCCAAGTGGGAGGTTCACCCCTCCACTTT. The chain is built from TRBV4-1 and TRBJ1-6, with D unresolved. Germline values: CDR1 MGHRA, CDR2 YSYEKL. V lost 1 base to trimming and J lost 9 bases, with 7 bases between them. CDR3 length: 13 amino acids.

The chain joins TRBV9 to TRBJ1-1, with no clear D. The CDR3 totals 14 residues. The V gene's germline CDR1 is SGDLS and CDR2 YYNGEE. Trimming shortened V by 4 bases and J by 8 bases, and 18 bases separated the two germline ends. The CDR3 region has the DNA TGTGCCAGCAGCCCGGGAGTGCGGGGTGAGGAAGCTTTCTTT. Its protein is CASSPGVRGEEAFF. Full variable domain (rest looked up from reference TRBV9 and TRBJ1-1): DSGVTQTPKHLITATGQRVTLRCSPRSGDLSVYWYQQSLDQGLQFLIQYYNGEERAKGNILERFSAQQFPDLHSELNLSSLELGDSALYFCASSPGVRGEEAFFGQGTRLTVV.

The rearrangement joins TRBV5-1 to TRBJ1-5; tentatively, D is TRBD1 (6 bases). The CDR3 runs 17 residues. V lost 0 bases to trimming and J lost 6 bases, with 19 bases between them. Germline CDR1 SGHRS, CDR2 YFSETQ. The chain's CDR3 is CASSLAPGAGEGQPQHF. CDR3 nucleotide sequence: TGCGCCAGCAGCTTGGCGCCCGGGGCAGGGGAGGGTCAGCCCCAGCATTTT.

J is TRBJ2-7 and V is TRBV27; tentatively, D is TRBD2 (7 bases). The V gene's germline CDR1 is MNHEY and CDR2 SMNVEV (reference sequence). The ends were cut back, 6 bases at V and 7 bases at J, with 19 bases in the middle. The CDR3 sequence is 14 residues long. This chain's CDR3 is CASRHGQREGEQYF. The CDR3, as DNA: TGTGCCAGCAGACACGGACAGCGGGAAGGAGAGCAGTACTTC.

This clone was detected once. The chain uses TRBV5-6 and TRBJ1-2, with 9 bases matching TRBD1. This CDR3 contains 15 residues. Germline trimming cut 0 bases from V and 9 bases from J; bases unmatched to any gene: 9. CDR1 is SGHDT, CDR2 YYEEEE, per germline. The CDR3 region has the DNA TGTGCCAGCAGCTTGGACAGGGGGCGTTACTTCAGCTACACCTTC. This translates into CASSLDRGRYFSYTF.

The rearrangement uses TRBV5-1 and TRBJ1-3; tentative D call: TRBD1 (5 bases). This CDR3 comprises 18 residues. V was pared by 6 bases and J by 0 bases, with 22 bases between. The germline V gene has CDR1 SGHRS and CDR2 YFSETQ. CDR3 DNA sequence: TGCGCCAGCACCCCGACCACAGGCCGGTTTTTCTCTGGAAACACCATATATTTT. It codes for CASTPTTGRFFSGNTIYF.

This rearrangement joins TRBV4-2 to TRBJ1-3, with D perhaps TRBD1 (6 bases). CDR3 size: 15 residues. Germline loops: CDR1 LGHNA, CDR2 YNFKEQ. The V and J ends lost 0 bases and 4 bases respectively, with 10 bases between them. CDR3 sequence: CASSQDRGQGNTIYF. As DNA, the CDR3 is TGTGCCAGCAGCCAAGATAGAGGACAGGGAAACACCATATATTTT.

The count of this clone is one. The V gene is TRBV5-1, the J gene TRBJ2-7; 8 nucleotides align to TRBD2. The CDR3 contains 15 residues. The ends lost 4 bases at V and 0 bases at J; junction bases unmatched: 6. Germline CDR1 reads SGHRS; CDR2 reads YFSETQ. The CDR3 DNA sequence: TGCGCCAGCAGCCTAGGGCTAGCGGGCTCCTACGAGCAGTACTTC. Protein: CASSLGLAGSYEQYF. Full variable domain (rest looked up from reference TRBV5-1 and TRBJ2-7): KAGVTQTPRYLIKTRGQQVTLSCSPISGHRSVSWYQQTPGQGLQFLFEYFSETQRNKGNFPGRFSGRQFSNSRSEMNVSTLELGDSALYLCASSLGLAGSYEQYFGPGTRLTVT.

This clone was seen only once. The rearrangement links TRBV10-2 to TRBJ1-1; tentative D call: TRBD1 (5 bases). Between the trimmed V and J ends, which lost 3 bases and 9 bases, there was a span of 23 bases. The CDR3 runs 16 residues. CDR1 WSHSY and CDR2 SAAADI come from the germline V gene. The CDR3 bases are TGCGCCAGCAGTGACGTCGGTGTGGGCGCAGGGTTGAAAGCTTTCTTT. It yields the protein CASSDVGVGAGLKAFF.

This clone has just one count. The chain carries TRBV14 and TRBJ2-6; 9 bases are shared with TRBD1. This CDR3 contains 13 residues. V gave up 4 bases and J gave up 12 bases; unmatched junction bases: 4. CDR1 is SGHDN and CDR2 is FVKESK in the germline V gene. This CDR3 is CASSPTGGAVLTF. In nucleotides, the CDR3 is TGTGCCAGCAGCCCTACAGGGGGCGCCGTCCTGACTTTC.

The chain uses TRBV28 and TRBJ1-5; no definite D call. Germline values: CDR1 MDHEN, CDR2 SYDVKM. Trimming cost V 10 bases and J 3 bases, with 13 bases left between them. The CDR3 length is 13 residues. The CDR3, as DNA: TGTGCCACGAGGGCCAACTCCAATCAGCCCCAGCATTTT. Protein sequence: CATRANSNQPQHF.

This clone turned up a few times. DNA for the CDR3: TGTGCCAGCAGCGGAAACAGGGGAAATGAGCAGTTCTTC. Amino acid sequence: CASSGNRGNEQFF. The V call is TRBV9, the J call TRBJ2-1; 7 bases match TRBD1. The J segment lost 7 bases and the V segment lost 3 bases, leaving 4 bases of the junction unmatched. This CDR3 is built from 13 residues. Germline V gene lookup returns CDR1 SGDLS and CDR2 YYNGEE.

The chain uses TRBV7-9 and TRBJ1-6; tentatively, D is TRBD1 (6 bases). Germline assignment: CDR1 SEHNR and CDR2 FQNEAQ (reference sequence). The CDR3 length is 17 residues. Trimming pared 0 bases from V and 9 bases from J, leaving 18 bases between. The DNA for the CDR3 is TGTGCCAGCAGCTTAGCGGGGGCCCCTATTCGAGCTTCACCCCTCCACTTT. Protein product: CASSLAGAPIRASPLHF.

The rearrangement links TRBV30 to TRBJ1-2; a weak D match, TRBD1 (5 bases). The CDR3 length is 12 residues. Germline V gene data show CDR1 as GTSNPN and CDR2 as SVGIG (reference sequence). V lost 4 bases to trimming and J lost 7 bases, with 13 bases between them. The CDR3 is CAWNPGGGGYTF. CDR3 nucleotides: TGTGCCTGGAACCCGGGGGGGGGTGGCTACACCTTC.

This chain connects TRBV5-6 to TRBJ2-2; TRBD2 aligns across 13 bases. Trimming took 0 bases from V and 2 from J; bases not matched to a gene: 4. From germline, CDR1 is SGHDT and CDR2 YYEEEE. The CDR3 is 18 residues long. CDR3 residues: CASSLARLAGGNTGELFF. The CDR3 coding sequence is TGTGCCAGCAGCTTGGCCAGACTAGCGGGGGGTAACACCGGGGAGCTGTTTTTT. Looking up the rest from reference TRBV5-6 and TRBJ2-2 gives the full variable domain: DAGVTQSPTHLIKTRGQQVTLRCSPKSGHDTVSWYQQALGQGPQFIFQYYEEEERQRGNFPDRFSGHQFPNYSSELNVNALLLGDSALYLCASSLARLAGGNTGELFFGEGSRLTVL.

The chain joins TRBV24-1 to TRBJ2-7, with a possible D match to TRBD1 (5 bases). CDR1 is KGHDR and CDR2 is SFDVKD in the germline V gene. The CDR3 spans 13 residues. Trimming took off 3 bases at V and 7 bases at J, with 12 bases between the two ends. CDR3 coding DNA: TGTGCCACCAGTGATCCCCCCGACAGAGAGCAGTACTTC. It encodes CATSDPPDREQYF.